The T cell receptor beta chain described here comes from a study of Ad26.COV2.S vaccination and SARS-CoV-2 variants. The CDR3 totals 14 residues. Germline V gene data show CDR1 as SQVTM and CDR2 as ANQGSEA. Trimming at V came to 7 bases and at J to 6 bases, leaving 13 bases not matched to a gene. Note on this clone: Its antigen is not known.

Specified treatment: around 19 received Ad26.COV2.S at low or high dose, single or two shots; about 5 received placebo; per-sample allocation not given. Sampling was done on day 63 after the first vaccine or placebo injection. The repertoire was sequenced with immunoSEQ multiplex PCR; TCRdb's copy has only in-frame clones and lacks some. This sample has 380,000 or so clones, with roughly 80% found just once. General study findings and limits: Greater spike-specific TCR breadth was seen in vaccine recipients than in placebo recipients.

The chain is built from TRBV29-1 and TRBJ2-7; 9 bases fit TRBD1. The input for sequencing was peripheral blood, taken in a trial of Ad26.COV2.S vaccine versus placebo. The source of this sequence is a person aged 18-65 years who received the Ad26.COV2.S COVID-19 vaccine or a placebo. CDR3 amino acids: CSAAHWDREGEQYF. The CDR3 bases are TGCAGCGCCGCACATTGGGACAGGGAAGGCGAGCAGTACTTC.